The 15 T cell receptor beta chains reported below all come from one sample, sequenced in a study of blood T cell repertoires in COVID-19. Profiling relied on immunoSEQ multiplex PCR, and the TCRdb table lists in-frame clones only, not all of them. The table includes 10,000 to 15,000 clones, 70% to 85% detected once. Sequenced sample: peripheral blood. The receptors stem from a human donor in a cohort sampled during active COVID-19.

The chain employs TRBV7-2 and TRBJ1-2, with 7 bases aligning to TRBD1. Germline V gene lookup returns CDR1 SGHTA and CDR2 FQGNSA. The CDR3 sequence is 16 residues long. J lost 3 bases, V lost 5 bases, and 12 bases had no gene match. Written as DNA, the CDR3 is TGTGCCAGCAGCCCCGGCAAAGGGGGCTTGTACTATGGCTACACCTTC. It encodes CASSPGKGGLYYGYTF. Drawing the rest from reference TRBV7-2 and TRBJ1-2, the complete variable domain is GAGVSQSPSNKVTEKGKDVELRCDPISGHTALYWYRQSLGQGLEFLIYFQGNSAPDKSGLPSDRFSAERTGGSVSTLTIQRTQQEDSAVYLCASSPGKGGLYYGYTFGSGTRLTVV.

The chain has TRBV9 and TRBJ2-3; 8 bases fit TRBD2. CDR3 length: 16 amino acids. Germline CDR1 and CDR2: SGDLS and YYNGEE. The V segment lost 3 bases and the J segment 0 bases; nucleotides outside the gene matches: 6. CDR3 loop: CASSARERGSTDTQYF. CDR3 DNA: TGTGCCAGCAGCGCCCGCGAGCGGGGGAGCACAGATACGCAGTATTTT.

The chain has TRBV19 and TRBJ2-6; D gene uncertain. Trimming took 4 bases from V and 4 from J, leaving 14 bases between them. This CDR3 region has 16 residues. CDR1 is LNHDA, CDR2 SQIVND, per germline (reference sequence). The DNA of the CDR3 is TGTGCCAGTAGTAGCAGGCCGACACCCGGGGCCAACGTCCTGACTTTC. It specifies CASSSRPTPGANVLTF.

The V call is TRBV4-1, the J call TRBJ2-1; 9 nucleotides line up with TRBD1. J gave up 7 bases and V 4 bases, and 5 bases lay outside the gene matches. Per the germline V gene, CDR1 is MGHRA and CDR2 is YSYEKL. The CDR3 has 14 residues. The CDR3 bases are TGCGCCAGCAGCCGATGGACAGGGGAAAATGAGCAGTTCTTC. Its protein is CASSRWTGENEQFF.

This clone occurred a few times. The J gene is TRBJ1-2, the V gene TRBV5-4, with D possibly TRBD1 on 6 matching bases. Trimming removed 1 base from V and 4 bases from J, with 14 bases in between. CDR3 length: 15 amino acids. Germline CDR1 and CDR2: SGHNT and YYREEE (reference sequence). In DNA form, the CDR3 reads TGTGCCAGCAGCTTGTATGGACAGACCTTCTATGGCTACACCTTC. Its protein is CASSLYGQTFYGYTF.

The chain joins TRBV14 to TRBJ1-4, with TRBD1 as a possible D gene (6 bases). CDR3 length equals 15 residues. The V gene's germline CDR1 is SGHDN and CDR2 FVKESK. The V end lost 8 bases, the J end lost 6 bases, and 19 bases lay between the germline ends. The CDR3 nucleotides read TGTGCCAGCGGCAGGTCAGGGGAACGGGATGAAAAACTGTTTTTT. Translation: CASGRSGERDEKLFF.

This sequence joins TRBV19 and TRBJ1-1, with D possibly matching TRBD1 (5 bases). The CDR3 has 15 amino acids. V was trimmed by 6 bases and J by 3 bases, leaving 17 bases between them. The V gene's germline CDR1 is LNHDA and CDR2 SQIVND (reference sequence). The CDR3 nucleotides read TGTGCCAGTAGACCCGGCCAGGGATTACACACTGAAGCTTTCTTT. Its translation is CASRPGQGLHTEAFF.

This clone was seen only once. The V call is TRBV6-6, the J call TRBJ2-7; 9 nucleotides agree with TRBD1. The CDR3 has 14 amino acids. CDR1 and CDR2 from the germline V gene are MNHNY and SVGAGI (reference sequence). The ends lost 7 bases at V and 6 bases at J; junction bases unmatched: 10. CDR3 in amino acids: CASTSSGTGIEQYF. The CDR3 nucleotides are TGTGCCAGCACGTCGTCCGGGACAGGGATCGAGCAGTACTTC.

The chain uses TRBV3-1 (or the pseudogene TRBV3-2) and TRBJ2-5; D unresolved. This CDR3 contains 12 residues. CDR1 and CDR2 from the germline V gene are LGHDT and YNNKEL (reference sequence). Trimming pared 0 bases from V and 7 bases from J, leaving 6 bases between. The CDR3, as DNA: TGTGCCAGCAGCCAAGAAGGCGGGACCCAGTACTTC. Translated, it gives CASSQEGGTQYF.

The chain uses TRBV30 and TRBJ1-2; D is undetermined. CDR1 and CDR2 (germline): GTSNPN, SVGIG (reference sequence). The V end lost 0 bases, the J end lost 7 bases, and 18 bases lay between the germline ends. The CDR3 loop spans 15 amino acids. In DNA form, the CDR3 reads TGTGCCTGGAGTGTAGCGGGGAACGGATCGGGTGGCTACACCTTC. Its translation: CAWSVAGNGSGGYTF.

This chain uses TRBV5-1 with TRBJ1-2; possibly TRBD1 for D (5 bases). V gave up 5 bases and J gave up 7 bases, with 6 bases separating them. CDR3 size: 10 residues. Germline V gives CDR1 SGHRS, CDR2 YFSETQ. CDR3 bases: TGCGCCAGCAGAGGGGTTGGCTACACCTTC. Translated, it gives CASRGVGYTF.

The rearrangement joins TRBV7-9 to TRBJ2-7; 8 bases fit TRBD1. Germline V CDR1 and CDR2: SEHNR, FQNEAQ (reference sequence). V gave up 5 bases and J gave up 5 bases; unmatched junction bases: 2. This CDR3 has 12 residues. The DNA for the CDR3 is TGTGCCAGCAGCGAGACAGGGGACGAGCAGTACTTC. Residues: CASSETGDEQYF.

V and J are TRBV27 and TRBJ1-6; tentatively, D is TRBD1 (6 bases). The CDR3 length is 14 residues. The germline V and J ends were trimmed by 10 bases and 5 bases, with 15 bases remaining between them. Germline lookup yields CDR1 MNHEY and CDR2 SMNVEV (reference sequence). The chain's CDR3 is CATSPGTHNSPLHF. For the CDR3, the DNA is TGTGCCACCTCCCCCGGGACACATAATTCACCCCTCCACTTT.

The J gene is TRBJ2-7, the V gene TRBV19; TRBD2 is a possible D gene (6 bases). V dropped 8 bases and J dropped 4 bases, with 18 bases sitting between them. The length of the CDR3 is 14 residues. CDR1 and CDR2 (germline): LNHDA, SQIVND (reference sequence). The CDR3 DNA is TGTGCCAGTCACCCTCGGGGGAAGGGGTACGAGCAGTACTTC. Translation: CASHPRGKGYEQYF.

This clone has only one observation. The CDR3, as DNA: TGTGCCAGCAGCCTTACGGGGGGGGCGAACTATGGCTACACCTTC. Amino acid sequence: CASSLTGGANYGYTF. V usage is TRBV3-1 (or the pseudogene TRBV3-2) and J usage is TRBJ1-2; D is possibly TRBD1 (6 bases). The V end was cut by 4 bases, the J end by 2 bases, with 14 bases between. The CDR3 spans 15 residues. Germline loops: CDR1 LGHDT, CDR2 YNNKEL (reference sequence).